Shown below are 32 T cell receptor beta chains from a single sample sequenced in a study of blood T cell repertoires in COVID-19. This table comes from immunoSEQ multiplex PCR, and its TCRdb copy is limited to in-frame clones, with some not included. The sample holds about 220,000 clones, approximately 84% seen once. The sequenced sample was peripheral blood. Receptors originate from a woman aged 30 to 39 who had recovered from COVID-19.

The chain joins TRBV30 to TRBJ1-1; TRBD1 agrees at 7 bases. This CDR3 comprises 15 residues. In germline, CDR1 is GTSNPN, CDR2 SVGIG (reference sequence). Trimming took 4 bases from V and 4 from J; bases not matched to a gene: 12. CDR3 DNA: TGTGCCTGGACCAAACCCGACAGGGCGGGCACTGAAGCTTTCTTT. This sequence encodes CAWTKPDRAGTEAFF.

CDR3 sequence: CASTYGRGNTGELFF. The CDR3 nucleotides are TGTGCCAGCACTTACGGCAGAGGGAACACCGGGGAGCTGTTTTTT. The gene calls are TRBV7-9 and TRBJ2-2; D remains ambiguous. CDR1 is SEHNR, CDR2 FQNEAQ, per germline (reference sequence). Trimming shortened V by 7 bases and J by 1 base, and 13 bases separated the two germline ends. The CDR3 has 15 residues. The full variable domain, with the rest looked up from reference TRBV7-9 and TRBJ2-2, is DTGVSQNPRHKITKRGQNVTFRCDPISEHNRLYWYRQTLGQGPEFLTYFQNEAQLEKSRLLSDRFSAERPKGSFSTLEIQRTEQGDSAMYLCASTYGRGNTGELFFGEGSRLTVL.

Ten or more counts support this clone. The CDR3 DNA follows: TGTGCCAGCTCACCGCGGACTAGCGGGAGGCAGAATGAGCAGTTCTTC. It translates to CASSPRTSGRQNEQFF. This chain uses TRBV18 with TRBJ2-1, with 14 bases aligning to TRBD2. The CDR3 consists of 16 residues. With V trimmed by 3 bases and J by 7 bases, 5 bases remained unmatched. The germline CDR1 and CDR2 sequences are KGHSH and LQKENI.

This chain links TRBV7-3 with TRBJ2-5, with D maybe TRBD1 (6 bases). The CDR3 is 14 amino acids. Germline V gene data show CDR1 as SGHTA and CDR2 as FQGTGA. V was clipped by 5 bases and J by 2 bases, with 12 bases between them. CDR3 nucleotides: TGTGCCAGCAGCGTACAGGGTGGGCAAGAGACCCAGTACTTC. Protein: CASSVQGGQETQYF.

This clone was detected only once. This chain links TRBV7-8 with TRBJ1-2; TRBD1 aligns across 7 bases. CDR1 and CDR2 from the germline V gene are SGHVS and FQNEAQ. The CDR3 sequence is 15 residues long. Trimming took 5 bases from V and 2 from J; bases not matched to a gene: 8. In nucleotides, the CDR3 is TGTGCCAGCAGCCCGCTAGGACAGGAAAACTATGGCTACACCTTC. Its protein is CASSPLGQENYGYTF.

V gene TRBV24-1 combines with J gene TRBJ1-5; 7 bases align to TRBD1. Germline values: CDR1 KGHDR, CDR2 SFDVKD. The CDR3 consists of 17 residues. The ends lost 3 bases at V and 2 bases at J; junction bases unmatched: 9. This CDR3 reads CATSDPREGAGNQPQHF. The CDR3, as DNA: TGTGCCACCAGTGATCCCCGGGAGGGGGCGGGCAATCAGCCCCAGCATTTT.

V gene TRBV5-1 combines with J gene TRBJ2-5; TRBD2 matches 11 bases. V gave up 1 base and J gave up 2 bases; unmatched junction bases: 7. The germline CDR1 and CDR2 sequences are SGHRS and YFSETQ. This CDR3 has 17 amino acids. CDR3 protein: CASSLFLAGGRQETQYF. The DNA of the CDR3 is TGCGCCAGCAGCTTGTTCCTAGCGGGGGGAAGACAAGAGACCCAGTACTTC.

The table lists this clone with many counts. The V call is TRBV19, the J call TRBJ2-3, with D tentatively TRBD1 (6 bases). The CDR3 extends over 15 amino acids. The germline gives CDR1 LNHDA, CDR2 SQIVND (reference sequence). V was pared by 2 bases and J by 1 base, with 10 bases between. CDR3 bases: TGTGCCAGTAGTATAAGGAGACAGGGCACAGATACGCAGTATTTT. Amino acid sequence: CASSIRRQGTDTQYF.

The chain couples TRBV29-1 to TRBJ2-7; D is unresolved. The germline V gene encodes CDR1 SQVTM and CDR2 ANQGSEA. The CDR3 loop spans 12 amino acids. With 1 base removed from V and 6 bases from J, the gap between germline ends came to 10 bases. The CDR3 DNA reads TGCAGCGTTGAAGGAGTCCCTCGCGAGCAGTACTTC. Protein product: CSVEGVPREQYF.

V gene TRBV7-3 combines with J gene TRBJ1-4, with 8 bases that match TRBD1. The CDR3 totals 16 residues. The trim removed 1 base at V and 8 bases at J, leaving 9 bases unmatched. Looked up from germline, CDR1 is SGHTA and CDR2 is FQGTGA. CDR3 sequence: CASSLNGQGLGEKLFF. The DNA for the CDR3 is TGTGCCAGCAGCTTAAATGGACAGGGACTTGGCGAAAAACTGTTTTTT.

This chain joins TRBV19 and TRBJ1-1; D gene unclear. Germline V gene data show CDR1 as LNHDA and CDR2 as SQIVND (reference sequence). Trimming took off 5 bases at V and 5 bases at J, with 12 bases between the two ends. This CDR3 comprises 13 residues. CDR3 protein: CASSVSEGTEAFF. The CDR3 DNA follows: TGTGCCAGTAGTGTGTCAGAGGGAACTGAAGCTTTCTTT.

The chain couples TRBV19 to TRBJ1-5; D is unresolved. This CDR3 contains 13 residues. Germline V gene data show CDR1 as LNHDA and CDR2 as SQIVND (reference sequence). Trimming shortened V by 1 base and J by 7 bases, and 8 bases separated the two germline ends. Here the CDR3 reads CASSIAREQPQHF. The CDR3 DNA follows: TGTGCCAGTAGTATAGCCCGGGAGCAGCCCCAGCATTTT.

The chain combines TRBV27 with TRBJ2-1; 10 bases align to TRBD2. The V gene's germline CDR1 is MNHEY and CDR2 SMNVEV (reference sequence). The CDR3 totals 16 residues. V gave up 0 bases and J gave up 5 bases; unmatched junction bases: 4. CDR3 bases: TGTGCCAGCAGTTTATCCCTAGCGGGAGTCAACAATGAGCAGTTCTTC. Translating gives CASSLSLAGVNNEQFF.

The chain carries TRBV29-1 and TRBJ1-6, with 9 nucleotides matching TRBD1. This CDR3 spans 14 amino acids. Germline lookup yields CDR1 SQVTM and CDR2 ANQGSEA. After removal of 6 bases from V and 8 bases from J, the junction contained 8 bases not matched to a gene. The CDR3 spells CSVSPGQGDSPLHF. CDR3 nucleotides: TGCAGCGTGTCCCCGGGACAGGGAGATTCACCCCTCCACTTT.

The genes are TRBV29-1 and TRBJ2-7; 8 nucleotides match TRBD1. Trimming at V came to 0 bases and at J to 6 bases, leaving 4 bases not matched to a gene. The CDR3 length is 13 residues. CDR1 is SQVTM, CDR2 ANQGSEA, per germline. CDR3 protein: CSVEDQGAGEQYF. The CDR3 bases are TGCAGCGTTGAAGATCAGGGGGCCGGCGAGCAGTACTTC.

Concerning this clone itself: Different DNA sequences within this sample yield the same CDR3. In DNA form, the CDR3 reads TGCGCCAGCAGCTTCTCGGGGACAGATACGCAGTATTTT. Its protein product is CASSFSGTDTQYF. The chain has TRBV5-1 and TRBJ2-3; possibly TRBD2 for D (5 bases). Trimming shortened V by 2 bases and J by 3 bases, and 7 bases separated the two germline ends. CDR3 length equals 13 residues. Germline lookup yields CDR1 SGHRS and CDR2 YFSETQ. The entire variable domain, with the rest obtained from reference TRBV5-1 and TRBJ2-3, is as follows: KAGVTQTPRYLIKTRGQQVTLSCSPISGHRSVSWYQQTPGQGLQFLFEYFSETQRNKGNFPGRFSGRQFSNSRSEMNVSTLELGDSALYLCASSFSGTDTQYFGPGTRLTVL.

This sequence joins TRBV10-1 and TRBJ2-3, with D possibly matching TRBD2 (5 bases). Germline CDR1 WNHNN, CDR2 SYGVQD (reference sequence). This CDR3 comprises 13 residues. The V gene lost 4 bases and the J gene lost 5 bases, with 10 bases spanning the gap. This CDR3 is CASSALGRDTQYF. In DNA form, the CDR3 reads TGCGCCAGCAGTGCACTGGGGAGAGATACGCAGTATTTT.

The chain recombines TRBV30 with TRBJ2-1; 7 bases are shared with TRBD1. Germline-derived CDR1 and CDR2 are GTSNPN and SVGIG (reference sequence). V shed 3 bases and J 3 bases; nucleotides not matched to a gene: 5. The CDR3 covers 14 residues. CDR3 residues: CAWSQGGHYNEQFF. In DNA, the CDR3 is TGTGCCTGGAGCCAAGGGGGCCACTACAATGAGCAGTTCTTC.

The rearrangement links TRBV19 to TRBJ2-7; tentatively, D is TRBD1 (6 bases). The germline CDR1 and CDR2 sequences are LNHDA and SQIVND (reference sequence). This CDR3 is 14 amino acids long. Trimming took 3 bases from V and 2 from J, leaving 11 bases between them. The CDR3 reads CASSIARGPYEQYF. DNA of the CDR3: TGTGCCAGTAGTATCGCCAGGGGCCCCTACGAGCAGTACTTC.

V is TRBV9 and J is TRBJ2-5; TRBD1 matches at 7 bases. Trimming cost V 0 bases and J 7 bases; bases outside gene matches: 9. CDR1 SGDLS and CDR2 YYNGEE come from the germline V gene. CDR3 length: 15 residues. CDR3 region: CASSVETGPFGTQYF. CDR3 nucleotides: TGTGCCAGCAGCGTAGAGACAGGGCCGTTCGGGACCCAGTACTTC. The full variable domain, its missing parts supplied by reference TRBV9 and TRBJ2-5, is DSGVTQTPKHLITATGQRVTLRCSPRSGDLSVYWYQQSLDQGLQFLIQYYNGEERAKGNILERFSAQQFPDLHSELNLSSLELGDSALYFCASSVETGPFGTQYFGPGTRLLVL.

V usage is TRBV30 and J usage is TRBJ2-3, with D possibly matching TRBD2 (6 bases). Trimming stripped 5 bases from V and 1 base from J, with 7 bases between. The CDR3 is made up of 12 amino acids. In germline, CDR1 is GTSNPN, CDR2 SVGIG (reference sequence). CDR3 nucleotides: TGTGCCTGGGAGCGGGGCACAGATACGCAGTATTTT. Protein sequence: CAWERGTDTQYF.

The chain is built from TRBV4-2 and TRBJ2-7, with D uncertain. Trimming left V 1 base short and J 3 bases short, with 10 bases between. This CDR3 is 14 amino acids long. CDR1 is LGHNA, CDR2 YNFKEQ, per germline. The CDR3 bases are TGTGCCAGCAGCCAAGGCGGATCAGACTACGAGCAGTACTTC. It specifies CASSQGGSDYEQYF.

J is TRBJ1-5 and V is TRBV24-1; weak D call: TRBD1 (5 bases). Trimming took off 3 bases at V and 7 bases at J, with 12 bases between the two ends. Per the germline V gene, CDR1 is KGHDR and CDR2 is SFDVKD. CDR3 length: 14 residues. The CDR3 DNA follows: TGTGCCACCAGTGATCTCAGGGAGGGCCAGCCCCAGCATTTT. It is translated as CATSDLREGQPQHF.

The V gene is TRBV6-4, the J gene TRBJ1-2; D is perhaps TRBD1 (5 bases). Between the trimmed V and J ends, which lost 2 bases and 2 bases, there was a span of 12 bases. This CDR3 contains 15 residues. Germline V gene data show CDR1 as MRHNA and CDR2 as SNTAGT. This CDR3 is CASSDGPAGNYGYTF. CDR3 sequence (DNA): TGTGCCAGCAGTGACGGTCCCGCAGGGAACTATGGCTACACCTTC.

The genes are TRBV30 and TRBJ2-4, with 9 bases that match TRBD2. Germline CDR1 reads GTSNPN; CDR2 reads SVGIG (reference sequence). The CDR3 length is 16 residues. V shed 3 bases, J shed 3 bases, and the junction held 9 bases outside the gene matches. CDR3 DNA: TGTGCCTGGAGCGCAAGGGTAGCGGGGGACAAAAACATTCAGTACTTC. This encodes CAWSARVAGDKNIQYF.

The rearrangement uses TRBV2 and TRBJ2-5; D possibly corresponds to TRBD1 (6 bases). Per germline, CDR1 SNHLY and CDR2 FYNNEI. V was clipped by 7 bases and J by 5 bases, with 17 bases between them. The CDR3 spans 14 residues. The CDR3 here is CASKPPGHKETQYF. The CDR3 DNA is TGTGCCAGCAAGCCACCGGGACACAAGGAGACCCAGTACTTC.

The chain carries TRBV6-4 and TRBJ2-2, with D uncertain. Per the germline V gene, CDR1 is MRHNA and CDR2 is SNTAGT. The CDR3 loop spans 13 amino acids. V lost 3 bases and J 6 bases, leaving 8 bases between the germline ends. CDR3 residues: CASSDLVAGELFF. The CDR3 nucleotides are TGTGCCAGCAGTGATCTTGTTGCCGGGGAGCTGTTTTTT.

The gene calls are TRBV27 and TRBJ2-1; TRBD2 matches 10 bases. Germline V gene lookup returns CDR1 MNHEY and CDR2 SMNVEV (reference sequence). CDR3 length equals 15 residues. After removal of 8 bases from V and 3 bases from J, the junction contained 7 bases not matched to a gene. CDR3 in DNA: TGTGCCAGCCGAACCGGACTAGCGGTCTACAATGAGCAGTTCTTC. Protein: CASRTGLAVYNEQFF.

The rearrangement uses TRBV12-3 or TRBV12-4 and TRBJ2-1; 8 bases fit TRBD1. The CDR3 is 13 amino acids. The V and J ends lost 10 bases and 3 bases, in that order; junction bases with no gene match: 5. CDR3 DNA: TGTGCCAACGGACAGGGAATCTACAATGAGCAGTTCTTC. It is translated as CANGQGIYNEQFF.

This clone was seen more than once but under ten times. The rearrangement joins TRBV7-3 to TRBJ1-1, with 8 bases lining up with TRBD1. Germline CDR1 is SGHTA and CDR2 is FQGTGA. This CDR3 has 14 amino acids. With V trimmed by 5 bases and J by 1 base, 3 bases remained unmatched. The CDR3 sequence: CASSRDRGNTEAFF. In nucleotides, the CDR3 is TGTGCCAGCAGCCGTGACAGGGGGAACACTGAAGCTTTCTTT.

The chain recombines TRBV7-3 with TRBJ2-1, with 7 positions matching TRBD2. The CDR3 contains 16 residues. V was clipped by 0 bases and J by 0 bases; unmatched bases: 2. Germline CDR1 is SGHTA and CDR2 is FQGTGA. The CDR3 DNA sequence: TGTGCCAGCAGCTTAACCGAGCGGGACTCCTACAATGAGCAGTTCTTC. Amino acids: CASSLTERDSYNEQFF. Variable domain in full (rest from reference TRBV7-3 and TRBJ2-1): GAGVSQTPSNKVTEKGKYVELRCDPISGHTALYWYRQSLGQGPEFLIYFQGTGAADDSGLPNDRFFAVRPEGSVSTLKIQRTERGDSAVYLCASSLTERDSYNEQFFGPGTRLTVL.

The chain employs TRBV29-1 and TRBJ2-7, with 8 bases aligning to TRBD2. CDR3 length equals 12 residues. V lost 4 bases and J lost 4; bases outside the gene matches: 3. The V gene's germline CDR1 is SQVTM and CDR2 ANQGSEA. DNA for the CDR3: TGCAGCGTTGTATCGGGGGGGTACGAGCAGTACTTC. This encodes CSVVSGGYEQYF.